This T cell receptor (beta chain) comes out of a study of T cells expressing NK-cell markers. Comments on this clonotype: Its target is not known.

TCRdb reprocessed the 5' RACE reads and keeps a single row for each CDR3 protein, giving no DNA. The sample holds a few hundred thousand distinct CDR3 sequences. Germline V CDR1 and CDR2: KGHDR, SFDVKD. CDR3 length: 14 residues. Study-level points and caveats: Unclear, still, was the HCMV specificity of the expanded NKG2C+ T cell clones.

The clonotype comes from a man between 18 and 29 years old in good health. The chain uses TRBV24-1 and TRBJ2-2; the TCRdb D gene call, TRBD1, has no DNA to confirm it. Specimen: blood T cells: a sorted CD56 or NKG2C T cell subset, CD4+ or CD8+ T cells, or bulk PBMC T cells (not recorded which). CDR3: CATSRDTASGELFF.